Each of the 2 T cell receptor beta chains below was sequenced from the same sample in a study of T-cell reconstitution after alpha-beta-depleted transplantation in children. It was with unique molecular identifiers that the TCRbeta library was prepared. TCRdb reprocessed the PCR reads via MiXCR and lists one record per CDR3 protein. The table includes hundreds of thousands of distinct CDR3 sequences, 10% to 15% detected once. Material: PBMCs, mostly from graft donor cells, obtained 360 days after TCRalphabeta/CD19-depleted stem cell transplant. All receptors come from a male patient between 10 and 17 years old who had a stem cell transplant for acute myeloid leukemia, so the T cells may come from the graft donor.

The rearrangement uses TRBV7-2 and TRBJ2-2; 9 nucleotides line up with TRBD2. The CDR3 spans 15 residues. Looked up from germline, CDR1 is SGHTA and CDR2 is FQGNSA. With V trimmed by 1 base and J by 6 bases, 3 bases remained unmatched. The CDR3 bases are TGTGCCAGCAGCTTAGGGGCGGGAGGGGCCGGGGAGCTGTTTTTT. Translated, it gives CASSLGAGGAGELFF.

V is TRBV4-1 and J is TRBJ1-2; D is ambiguous. This CDR3 comprises 12 residues. Germline CDR1 reads MGHRA; CDR2 reads YSYEKL. V was pared by 0 bases and J by 8 bases, with 7 bases between. The CDR3 protein is CASSQEPGGYTF. CDR3 bases: TGCGCCAGCAGCCAAGAACCGGGGGGCTACACCTTC.